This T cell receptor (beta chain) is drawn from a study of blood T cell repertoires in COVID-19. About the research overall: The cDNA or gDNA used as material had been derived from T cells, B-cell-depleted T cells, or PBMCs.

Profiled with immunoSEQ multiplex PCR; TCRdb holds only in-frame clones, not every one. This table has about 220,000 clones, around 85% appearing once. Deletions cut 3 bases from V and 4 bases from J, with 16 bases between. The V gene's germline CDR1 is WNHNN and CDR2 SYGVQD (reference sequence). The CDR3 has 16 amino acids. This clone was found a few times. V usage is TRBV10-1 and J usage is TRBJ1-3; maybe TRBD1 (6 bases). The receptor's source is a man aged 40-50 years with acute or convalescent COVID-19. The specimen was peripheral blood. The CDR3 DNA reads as TGCGCCAGCAGTGAAGTTAGGCAGGGGCTAGGAAACACCATATATTTT. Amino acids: CASSEVRQGLGNTIYF.